Sequencing of this T cell receptor (beta chain) was carried out in a study of blood T cell repertoires in COVID-19. The overall study: From the United States, Italy and Spain came samples of acute and convalescent COVID-19. From T cells, B-cell-depleted T cells, or PBMCs came the material, which was cDNA or gDNA.

Methods used by the authors: Scientists estimated how many nucleated cells there were by amplifying reference gene primers. Only in-frame clones appear in the TCRdb table, and some are missing; sequencing was by immunoSEQ multiplex PCR. The D gene and trimming were derived from the DNA, and the V and J assignments and clone size from that table. The sample has some 7,500 clones, about 82% seen once. V was cut by 2 bases and J by 6 bases, with 11 bases left in between. This CDR3 contains 15 residues. The germline V gene has CDR1 KGHSH and CDR2 LQKENI. This TCR came from a woman aged 60 to 75 with active COVID-19. Material for sequencing was peripheral blood. The chain recombines TRBV18 with TRBJ1-6, with D maybe TRBD1 (6 bases). CDR3 nucleotide sequence: TGTGCCAGCTCACCAGGGGGCGGCGGTAATTCACCCCTCCACTTT. It codes for CASSPGGGGNSPLHF.